This passage covers 18 T cell receptor beta chains from one sample sequenced in a study of chemoradiotherapy in HPV16-positive cancers. Only in-frame clones appear in the TCRdb table, and some are missing; sequencing was by immunoSEQ multiplex PCR. Counted here are 29,000 or so clones, about 91% occurring once; the ten biggest clones make up about 20%. The input for sequencing was blood, taken from a patient who underwent chemoradiotherapy. The receptors derive from a human donor with HPV-associated anogenital cancer.

The chain employs TRBV15 and TRBJ2-5; no clear D gene. The germline gives CDR1 LNHNV, CDR2 YYDKDF (reference sequence). The V end lost 5 bases, the J end lost 2 bases, and 6 bases lay between the germline ends. The CDR3 sequence is 12 residues long. The CDR3 sequence: CATSLGQETQYF. The CDR3 bases are TGTGCCACCAGCCTAGGTCAAGAGACCCAGTACTTC.

The chain couples TRBV6-5 to TRBJ2-7; 7 nucleotides agree with TRBD1. The CDR3 runs to 13 residues. Germline V gives CDR1 MNHEY, CDR2 SVGAGI. Germline trimming cut 6 bases from V and 0 bases from J; bases unmatched to any gene: 2. The CDR3: CASSDRVSYEQYF. DNA for the CDR3: TGTGCCAGCAGCGACAGGGTCTCCTACGAGCAGTACTTC.

In DNA, the CDR3 is TGCGCCAGCAGCTTGGAGGCCCAGGGGGGGAATGAGCAGTTCTTC. This sequence encodes CASSLEAQGGNEQFF. The gene calls are TRBV5-1 and TRBJ2-1; either TRBD1 or TRBD2 may supply D (7 bases each). Germline V gene sequence: CDR1 SGHRS, CDR2 YFSETQ. Trimming pared 0 bases from V and 7 bases from J, leaving 14 bases between. CDR3 size: 15 residues.

The chain carries TRBV7-8 and TRBJ2-2; unclear D gene. The CDR3 is 14 amino acids. Germline V gene lookup returns CDR1 SGHVS and CDR2 FQNEAQ. V lost 0 bases and J lost 4, with 6 bases in between. Here the CDR3 DNA reads TGTGCCAGCAGCTTAGCGGGGTTCACCGGGGAGCTGTTTTTT. Its translation: CASSLAGFTGELFF.

The gene calls are TRBV28 and TRBJ2-7; D may be TRBD1 or TRBD2 (6 bases each). The CDR3 is made up of 12 amino acids. V lost 8 bases to trimming and J lost 4 bases, with 12 bases between them. Germline assignment: CDR1 MDHEN and CDR2 SYDVKM. The CDR3 nucleotides read TGTGCCAGCTCTCGGAGGGGGTACGAGCAGTACTTC. As protein: CASSRRGYEQYF.

This chain connects TRBV4-1 to TRBJ2-7; D is unresolved. Germline CDR1 MGHRA, CDR2 YSYEKL. The CDR3 totals 13 residues. Trimming removed 4 bases at V and 0 bases at J, with 7 bases between. The DNA of the CDR3 is TGCGCCAGCAGCCCGCCATCCTCCTACGAGCAGTACTTC. It specifies CASSPPSSYEQYF.

This clone was observed a few times. This chain connects TRBV4-1 to TRBJ2-2; D call uncertain. Germline CDR1 reads MGHRA; CDR2 reads YSYEKL. This CDR3 is 15 amino acids long. With 4 bases removed from V and 7 bases from J, the gap between germline ends came to 16 bases. The CDR3 DNA is TGCGCCAGCAGCCCCCTGGGCTCCTCTGGCGGGGAGCTGTTTTTT. It encodes CASSPLGSSGGELFF.

V usage is TRBV28 and J usage is TRBJ2-5, with TRBD2 identical over 12 bases. CDR1 and CDR2 (germline): MDHEN, SYDVKM. The CDR3 extends over 15 amino acids. V was pared by 6 bases and J by 5 bases, with 7 bases of the junction left unmatched. CDR3 region: CASRPDGLAGETQYF. CDR3 nucleotides: TGTGCCAGCAGGCCTGATGGACTAGCGGGGGAGACCCAGTACTTC.

The chain recombines TRBV28 with TRBJ1-2, with unresolved D. Trimming took off 5 bases at V and 1 base at J, with 8 bases between the two ends. The germline gives CDR1 MDHEN, CDR2 SYDVKM. There are 13 residues in the CDR3. CDR3 in DNA: TGTGCCAGCAGTAGTGACCTTAACTATGGCTACACCTTC. Protein: CASSSDLNYGYTF.

The chain joins TRBV7-9 to TRBJ2-1; D perhaps matches TRBD1 (5 bases). Germline CDR1 SEHNR, CDR2 FQNEAQ (reference sequence). Trimming took 5 bases from V and 1 from J, leaving 9 bases between them. The CDR3 contains 14 residues. CDR3 DNA sequence: TGTGCCAGCAGCCCAGGGTGGTCCTACAATGAGCAGTTCTTC. Its translation is CASSPGWSYNEQFF.

The chain has TRBV28 and TRBJ2-7; TRBD2 might be the D (6 bases). The CDR3 length is 14 residues. Germline CDR1 reads MDHEN; CDR2 reads SYDVKM. Trimming took 6 bases from V and 2 from J, leaving 14 bases between them. This CDR3 reads CASSSGTYPYEQYF. The CDR3 DNA reads TGTGCCAGCAGCTCCGGGACTTACCCCTACGAGCAGTACTTC.

This chain uses TRBV9 with TRBJ2-5, with 7 bases lining up with TRBD2. The CDR3 runs to 14 residues. The junction had 8 bases not matched to a gene; V was cut back by 7 bases and J by 2 bases. Germline CDR1 and CDR2: SGDLS and YYNGEE. The CDR3 bases are TGTGCCAGCGCCGCTCCGGGACTACAAGAGACCCAGTACTTC. Its protein is CASAAPGLQETQYF.

The rearrangement uses TRBV2 and TRBJ2-3, with 11 bases lining up with TRBD2. The length of the CDR3 is 15 residues. J lost 2 bases, V lost 10 bases, and 8 bases had no gene match. Looked up from germline, CDR1 is SNHLY and CDR2 is FYNNEI. Here the CDR3 DNA reads TGTGCCAATTCCCAGGGACTAGCGGACACAGATACGCAGTATTTT. Translated, it gives CANSQGLADTDTQYF.

This clone was seen a handful of times. The chain employs TRBV2 and TRBJ1-3; D is unclear. The ends were cut back, 4 bases at V and 0 bases at J, with 10 bases in the middle. This CDR3 spans 15 amino acids. Looked up from germline, CDR1 is SNHLY and CDR2 is FYNNEI. The CDR3 is CASSATATSGNTIYF. CDR3 DNA: TGTGCCAGCAGTGCCACAGCGACCTCTGGAAACACCATATATTTT.

The chain is built from TRBV5-1 and TRBJ2-2; D ambiguous. V lost 1 base and J lost 7, with 14 bases in between. CDR1 and CDR2 (germline): SGHRS, YFSETQ. The CDR3 is 15 residues long. CDR3 bases: TGCGCCAGCAGCTTGAACGACGGCGGCGGCGGGGAGCTGTTTTTT. It specifies CASSLNDGGGGELFF.

This clone is judged medium-sized (0.01 to 0.1%). The chain is built from TRBV14 and TRBJ2-7, with D possibly matching TRBD1 (6 bases). This CDR3 is 12 amino acids long. The V end was cut by 4 bases, the J end by 5 bases, with 9 bases between. Germline CDR1 is SGHDN and CDR2 is FVKESK. CDR3 protein: CASSPNRDEQYF. In DNA form, the CDR3 reads TGTGCCAGCAGCCCCAACAGGGACGAGCAGTACTTC.

As concerns this clone: The junction departs from germline at one end; a sequencing error may be responsible. The J gene is TRBJ2-3, the V gene TRBV5-1; no clear D. Looked up from germline, CDR1 is SGHRS and CDR2 is YFSETQ. This CDR3 region has 13 residues. In DNA, the CDR3 is TGCGCCAGCATCCTTGTAGAAGGGTCGACGCCGTATTTT. It translates to CASILVEGSTPYF.

In this sample, this clone turned up once. This chain joins TRBV4-2 and TRBJ1-3; a weak D match, TRBD1 (6 bases). V lost 1 base and J 2 bases, leaving 12 bases between the germline ends. The CDR3 loop spans 16 amino acids. CDR1 is LGHNA and CDR2 is YNFKEQ in the germline V gene. In DNA, the CDR3 is TGTGCCAGCAGCCAAGGGCCGGGGGGCACTGGAAACACCATATATTTT. Protein sequence: CASSQGPGGTGNTIYF.